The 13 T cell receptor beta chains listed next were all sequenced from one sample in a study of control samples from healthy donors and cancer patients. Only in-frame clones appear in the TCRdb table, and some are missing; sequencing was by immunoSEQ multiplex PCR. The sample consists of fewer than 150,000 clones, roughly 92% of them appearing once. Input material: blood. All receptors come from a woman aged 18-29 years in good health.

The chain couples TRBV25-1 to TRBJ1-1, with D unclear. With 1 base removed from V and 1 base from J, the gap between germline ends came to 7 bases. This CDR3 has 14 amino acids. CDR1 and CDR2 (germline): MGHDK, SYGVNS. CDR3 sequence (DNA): TGTGCCAGCAGTGAATCGTACGGGAACACTGAAGCTTTCTTT. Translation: CASSESYGNTEAFF.

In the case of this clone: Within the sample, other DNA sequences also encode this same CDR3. The CDR3 is CASSGQGSYEQYF. The DNA of the CDR3 is TGTGCCAGCAGCGGACAGGGTTCCTACGAGCAGTACTTC. The chain combines TRBV6-5 with TRBJ2-7, with 8 bases aligning to TRBD1. CDR3 length: 13 amino acids. Germline lookup yields CDR1 MNHEY and CDR2 SVGAGI. After removal of 6 bases from V and 1 base from J, the junction contained 2 bases not matched to a gene.

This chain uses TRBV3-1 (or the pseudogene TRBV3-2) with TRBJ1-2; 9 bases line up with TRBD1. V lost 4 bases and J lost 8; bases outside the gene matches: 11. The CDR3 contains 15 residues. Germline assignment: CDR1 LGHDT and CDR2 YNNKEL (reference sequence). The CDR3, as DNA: TGTGCCAGCAGCCCCAGTTGGGGACAGGGCCAAGGCTACACCTTC. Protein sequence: CASSPSWGQGQGYTF.

The CDR3 loop is CASSLLAGRAKGDEQFF. CDR3 DNA sequence: TGTGCCAGCAGTTTACTAGCGGGGAGGGCCAAAGGGGATGAGCAGTTCTTC. The chain has TRBV27 and TRBJ2-1, with 9 bases aligning to TRBD2. Germline assignment: CDR1 MNHEY and CDR2 SMNVEV (reference sequence). The CDR3 length is 17 residues. V was pared by 2 bases and J by 8 bases, with 13 bases of the junction left unmatched.

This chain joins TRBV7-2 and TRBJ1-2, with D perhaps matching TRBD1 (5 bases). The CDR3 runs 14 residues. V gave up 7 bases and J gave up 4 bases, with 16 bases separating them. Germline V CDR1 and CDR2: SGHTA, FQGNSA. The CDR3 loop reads CASTAGYITYGYTF. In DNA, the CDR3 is TGTGCCAGCACCGCAGGGTATATAACCTATGGCTACACCTTC.

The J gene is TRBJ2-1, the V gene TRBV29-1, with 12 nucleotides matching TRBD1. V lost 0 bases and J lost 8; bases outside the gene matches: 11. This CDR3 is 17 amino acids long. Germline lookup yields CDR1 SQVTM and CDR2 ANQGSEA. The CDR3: CSVEETSPGQGAYEQFF. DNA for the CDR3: TGCAGCGTTGAAGAGACTTCACCGGGACAGGGGGCCTATGAGCAGTTCTTC.

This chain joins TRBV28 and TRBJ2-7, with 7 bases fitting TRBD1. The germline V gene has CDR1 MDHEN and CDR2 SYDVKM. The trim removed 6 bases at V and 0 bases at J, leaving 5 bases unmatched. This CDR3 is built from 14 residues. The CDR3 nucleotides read TGTGCCAGCAGCTCAGGGGGAAGCTCCTACGAGCAGTACTTC. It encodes CASSSGGSSYEQYF.

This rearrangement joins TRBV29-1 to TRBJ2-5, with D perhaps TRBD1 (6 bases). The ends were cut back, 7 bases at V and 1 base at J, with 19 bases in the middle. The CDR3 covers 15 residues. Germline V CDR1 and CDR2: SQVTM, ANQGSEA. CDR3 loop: CSAASYRVFQETQYF. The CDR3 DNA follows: TGCAGCGCAGCTTCCTACAGGGTCTTCCAAGAGACCCAGTACTTC. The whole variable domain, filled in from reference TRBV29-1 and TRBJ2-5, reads SAVISQKPSRDICQRGTSLTIQCQVDSQVTMMFWYRQQPGQSLTLIATANQGSEATYESGFVIDKFPISRPNLTFSTLTVSNMSPEDSSIYLCSAASYRVFQETQYFGPGTRLLVL.

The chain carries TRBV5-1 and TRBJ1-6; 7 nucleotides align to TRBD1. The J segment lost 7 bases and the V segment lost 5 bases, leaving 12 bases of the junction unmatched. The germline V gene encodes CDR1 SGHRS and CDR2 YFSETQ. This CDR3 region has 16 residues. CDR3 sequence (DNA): TGCGCCAGCAGGCCGGATTGGACAGGCCTGAATTCACCCCTCCACTTT. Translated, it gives CASRPDWTGLNSPLHF. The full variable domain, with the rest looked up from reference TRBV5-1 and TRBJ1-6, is KAGVTQTPRYLIKTRGQQVTLSCSPISGHRSVSWYQQTPGQGLQFLFEYFSETQRNKGNFPGRFSGRQFSNSRSEMNVSTLELGDSALYLCASRPDWTGLNSPLHFGNGTRLTVT.

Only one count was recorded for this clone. The CDR3 nucleotides are TGTGCCAGCAGCCCCGTTGGTCACTCAGATACGCAGTATTTT. Translating gives CASSPVGHSDTQYF. The V and J genes are TRBV6-6 and TRBJ2-3; D call uncertain. The CDR3 runs 14 residues. Germline V gene data show CDR1 as MNHNY and CDR2 as SVGAGI (reference sequence). V lost 6 bases to trimming and J lost 4 bases, with 14 bases between them.

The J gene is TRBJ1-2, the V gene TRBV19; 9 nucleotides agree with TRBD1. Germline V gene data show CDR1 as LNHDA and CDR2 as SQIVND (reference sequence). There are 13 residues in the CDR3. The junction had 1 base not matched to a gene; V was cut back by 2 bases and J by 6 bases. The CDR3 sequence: CASSIRTGDGYTF. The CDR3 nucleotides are TGTGCCAGTAGTATACGGACAGGGGATGGCTACACCTTC.

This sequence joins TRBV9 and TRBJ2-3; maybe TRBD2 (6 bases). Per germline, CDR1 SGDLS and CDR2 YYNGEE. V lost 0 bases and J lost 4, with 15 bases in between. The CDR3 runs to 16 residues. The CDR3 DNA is TGTGCCAGCAGCGTAGCTGGGACGCGGGGATCAGATACGCAGTATTTT. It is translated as CASSVAGTRGSDTQYF.

CDR3 nucleotide sequence: TGTGCCAGCAGCCTCCGGTTTGGGGAGCGGGGGGGCCCCCAAAGCTCTGGGGCCAACGTCCTGACTTTC. This codes for CASSLRFGERGGPQSSGANVLTF. The rearrangement joins TRBV7-8 to TRBJ2-6; TRBD2 aligns across 10 bases. CDR3 length equals 23 residues. V was pared by 5 bases and J by 0 bases, with 22 bases of the junction left unmatched. Germline loops: CDR1 SGHVS, CDR2 FQNEAQ.